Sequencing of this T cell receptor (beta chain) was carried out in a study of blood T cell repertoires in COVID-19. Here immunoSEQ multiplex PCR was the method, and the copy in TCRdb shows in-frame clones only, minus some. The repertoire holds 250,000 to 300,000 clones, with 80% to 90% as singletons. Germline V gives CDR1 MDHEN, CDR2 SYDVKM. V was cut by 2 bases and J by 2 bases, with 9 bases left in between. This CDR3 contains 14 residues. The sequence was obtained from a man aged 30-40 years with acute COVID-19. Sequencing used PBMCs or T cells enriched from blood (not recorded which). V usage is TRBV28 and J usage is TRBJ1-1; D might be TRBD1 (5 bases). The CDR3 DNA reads TGTGCCAGCAGTTTAGCGACAGCAAACACTGAAGCTTTCTTT. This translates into CASSLATANTEAFF.